This TCR beta chain emerged from a study of beta chain features in type 1 diabetes. Study-level information: Examination covered almost 110,000,000 sorted cells spanning all samples. Study findings and constraints: Sequencing of cDNA might inflate the share of cells that strongly express TCR. Researchers caution that PCR might favor shorter templates, equally among patients and controls.

Once sorted, every population was more than 95% pure. This clone occurred a few times. Its antigen is not identified. There are 15 residues in the CDR3. Trimming shortened V by 2 bases and J by 2 bases, and 13 bases separated the two germline ends. The germline V gene encodes CDR1 SGHTA and CDR2 FQGNSA. Expressed TCRB transcripts got sequenced, as all isolated RNA was reverse transcribed. Profiled with immunoSEQ multiplex PCR; TCRdb holds only in-frame clones, not every one. The data show about 360,000 clones, over 9.5% seen once. The specimen sequenced was naive CD4+ T cells from blood. This chain links TRBV7-2 with TRBJ2-7; D possibly corresponds to TRBD1 (6 bases). This clonotype originated in a man in his late teens or twenties in good health. CDR3 sequence reads: CASSLRRGGPYEQYF. The CDR3 DNA follows: TGTGCCAGCAGCTTACGCAGGGGCGGTCCCTACGAGCAGTACTTC.